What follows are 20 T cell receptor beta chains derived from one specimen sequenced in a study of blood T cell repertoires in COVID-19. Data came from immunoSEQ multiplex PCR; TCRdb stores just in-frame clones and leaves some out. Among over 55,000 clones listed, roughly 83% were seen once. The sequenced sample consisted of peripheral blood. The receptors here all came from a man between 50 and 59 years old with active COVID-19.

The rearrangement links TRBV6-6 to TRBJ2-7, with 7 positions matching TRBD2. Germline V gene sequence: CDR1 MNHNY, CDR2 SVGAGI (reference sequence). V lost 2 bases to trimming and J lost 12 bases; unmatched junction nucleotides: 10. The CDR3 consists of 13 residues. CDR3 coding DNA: TGTGCCAGCAGTTACCCCCCAAGCGGGACCTCGTACTTC. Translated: CASSYPPSGTSYF.

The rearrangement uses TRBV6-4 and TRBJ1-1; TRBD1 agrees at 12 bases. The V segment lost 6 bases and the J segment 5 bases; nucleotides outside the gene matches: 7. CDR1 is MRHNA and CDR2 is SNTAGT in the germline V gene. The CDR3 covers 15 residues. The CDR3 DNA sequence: TGTGCCAGCAGCACCGGGACAGGGGGCCGAACTGAAGCTTTCTTT. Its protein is CASSTGTGGRTEAFF.

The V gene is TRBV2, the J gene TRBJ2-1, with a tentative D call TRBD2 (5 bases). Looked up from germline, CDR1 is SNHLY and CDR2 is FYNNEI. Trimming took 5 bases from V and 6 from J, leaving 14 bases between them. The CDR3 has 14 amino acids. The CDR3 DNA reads TGTGCCAGCAGTTTAGAGGGCCGGGGCAATGAGCAGTTCTTC. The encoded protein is CASSLEGRGNEQFF.

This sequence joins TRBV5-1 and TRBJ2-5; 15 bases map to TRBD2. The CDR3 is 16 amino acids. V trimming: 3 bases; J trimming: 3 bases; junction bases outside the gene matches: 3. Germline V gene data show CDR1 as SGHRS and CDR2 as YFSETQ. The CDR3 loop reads CASSSRTSGGEETQYF. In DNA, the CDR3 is TGCGCCAGCAGCTCCCGGACTAGCGGGGGGGAAGAGACCCAGTACTTC.

The CDR3 is CASSLEEGFYEQYF. As DNA, the CDR3 is TGTGCCAGCAGCCTTGAGGAGGGGTTCTACGAGCAGTACTTC. This rearrangement joins TRBV11-2 to TRBJ2-7, with D possibly being TRBD2 (6 bases). Germline V gene sequence: CDR1 SGHAT, CDR2 FQNNGV. Trimming pared 5 bases from V and 3 bases from J, leaving 14 bases between. The CDR3 contains 14 residues.

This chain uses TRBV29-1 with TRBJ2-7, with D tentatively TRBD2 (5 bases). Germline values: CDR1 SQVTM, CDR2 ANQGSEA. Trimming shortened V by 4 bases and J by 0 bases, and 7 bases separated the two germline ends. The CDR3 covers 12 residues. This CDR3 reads CSVVGDSYEQYF. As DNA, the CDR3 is TGCAGCGTTGTCGGGGACTCCTACGAGCAGTACTTC.

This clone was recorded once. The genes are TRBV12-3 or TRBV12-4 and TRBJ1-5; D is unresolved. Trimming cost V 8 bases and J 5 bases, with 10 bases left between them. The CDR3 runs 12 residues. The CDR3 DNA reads TGTGCCAGCGCGTCCTACTATCAGCCCCAGCATTTT. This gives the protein CASASYYQPQHF.

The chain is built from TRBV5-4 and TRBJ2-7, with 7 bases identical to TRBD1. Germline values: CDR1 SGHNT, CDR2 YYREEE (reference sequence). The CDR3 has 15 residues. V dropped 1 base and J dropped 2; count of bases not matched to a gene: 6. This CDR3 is CASSLSGTAPYEQYF. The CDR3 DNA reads TGTGCCAGCAGCTTGTCCGGGACAGCCCCCTACGAGCAGTACTTC.

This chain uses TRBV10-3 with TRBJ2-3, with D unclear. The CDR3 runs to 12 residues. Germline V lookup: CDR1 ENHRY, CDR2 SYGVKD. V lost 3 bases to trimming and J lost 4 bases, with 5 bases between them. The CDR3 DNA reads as TGTGCCATCAGTGAACTCCCAGATACGCAGTATTTT. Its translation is CAISELPDTQYF.

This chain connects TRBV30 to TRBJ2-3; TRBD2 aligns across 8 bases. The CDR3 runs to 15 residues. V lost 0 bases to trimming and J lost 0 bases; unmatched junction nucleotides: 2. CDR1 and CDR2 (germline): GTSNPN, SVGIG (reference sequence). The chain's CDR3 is CAWSVLAASTDTQYF. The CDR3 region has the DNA TGTGCCTGGAGTGTACTAGCGGCTAGCACAGATACGCAGTATTTT.

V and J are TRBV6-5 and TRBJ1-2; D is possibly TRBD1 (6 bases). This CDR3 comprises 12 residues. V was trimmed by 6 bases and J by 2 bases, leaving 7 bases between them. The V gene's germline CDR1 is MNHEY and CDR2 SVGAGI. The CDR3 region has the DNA TGTGCCAGCAGGACAGGCAACTATGGCTACACCTTC. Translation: CASRTGNYGYTF.

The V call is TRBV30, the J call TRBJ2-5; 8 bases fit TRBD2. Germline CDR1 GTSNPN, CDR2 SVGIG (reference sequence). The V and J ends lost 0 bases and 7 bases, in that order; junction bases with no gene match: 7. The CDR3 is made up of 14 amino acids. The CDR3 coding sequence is TGTGCCTGGAGTGTACGGGGGGGGCGCGGGACCCAGTACTTC. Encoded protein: CAWSVRGGRGTQYF.

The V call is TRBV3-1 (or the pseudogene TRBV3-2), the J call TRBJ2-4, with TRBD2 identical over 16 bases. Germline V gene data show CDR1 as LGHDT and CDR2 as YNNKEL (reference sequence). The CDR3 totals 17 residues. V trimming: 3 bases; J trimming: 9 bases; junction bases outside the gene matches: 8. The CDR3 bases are TGTGCCAGCAGCCAGGGGACTAGCGGGAGGGCCTGGGCCATTCAGTACTTC. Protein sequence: CASSQGTSGRAWAIQYF.

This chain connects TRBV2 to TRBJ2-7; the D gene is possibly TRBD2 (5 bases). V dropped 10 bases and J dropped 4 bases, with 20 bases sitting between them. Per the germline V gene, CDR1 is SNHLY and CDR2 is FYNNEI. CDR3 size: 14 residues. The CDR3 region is CATNGERREYEQYF. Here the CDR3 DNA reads TGTGCCACCAATGGGGAGAGGCGAGAATACGAGCAGTACTTC.

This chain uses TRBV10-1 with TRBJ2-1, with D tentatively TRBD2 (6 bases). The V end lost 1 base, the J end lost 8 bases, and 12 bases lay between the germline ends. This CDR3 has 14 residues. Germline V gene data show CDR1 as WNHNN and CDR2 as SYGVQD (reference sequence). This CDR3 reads CASSELRGFDEQFF. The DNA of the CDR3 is TGCGCCAGCAGTGAGTTACGGGGGTTCGATGAGCAGTTCTTC.

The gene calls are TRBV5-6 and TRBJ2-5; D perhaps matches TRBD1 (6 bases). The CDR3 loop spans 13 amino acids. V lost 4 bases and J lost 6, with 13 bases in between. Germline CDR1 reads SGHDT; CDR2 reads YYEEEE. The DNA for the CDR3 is TGTGCCAGCAGCGAGGGGGTCGGGCAGACCCAGTACTTC. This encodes CASSEGVGQTQYF.

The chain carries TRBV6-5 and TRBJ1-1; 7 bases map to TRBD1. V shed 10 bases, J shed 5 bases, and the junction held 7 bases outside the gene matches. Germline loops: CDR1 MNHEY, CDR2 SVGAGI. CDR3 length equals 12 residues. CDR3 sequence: CATSDRVTEAFF. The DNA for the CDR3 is TGTGCCACGAGCGACAGGGTGACTGAAGCTTTCTTT.

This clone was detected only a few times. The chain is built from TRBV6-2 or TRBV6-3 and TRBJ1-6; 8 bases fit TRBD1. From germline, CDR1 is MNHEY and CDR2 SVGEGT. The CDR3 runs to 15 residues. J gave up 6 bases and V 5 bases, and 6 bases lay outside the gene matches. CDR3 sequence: CASSQLGQGNSPLHF. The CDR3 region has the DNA TGTGCCAGCAGTCAACTCGGACAGGGTAATTCACCCCTCCACTTT.

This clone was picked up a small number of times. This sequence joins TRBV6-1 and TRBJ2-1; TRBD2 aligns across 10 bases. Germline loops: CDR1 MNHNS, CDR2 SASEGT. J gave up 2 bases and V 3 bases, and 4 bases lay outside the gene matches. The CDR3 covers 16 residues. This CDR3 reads CASSETAGGPYNEQFF. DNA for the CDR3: TGTGCCAGCAGTGAGACAGCGGGAGGGCCCTACAATGAGCAGTTCTTC.

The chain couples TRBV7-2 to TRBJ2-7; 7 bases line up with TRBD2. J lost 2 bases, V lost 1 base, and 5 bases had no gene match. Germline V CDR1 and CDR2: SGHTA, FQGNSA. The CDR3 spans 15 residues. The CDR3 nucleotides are TGTGCCAGCAGCTTAGTTACGGGGGGAACCTACGAGCAGTACTTC. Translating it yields CASSLVTGGTYEQYF.